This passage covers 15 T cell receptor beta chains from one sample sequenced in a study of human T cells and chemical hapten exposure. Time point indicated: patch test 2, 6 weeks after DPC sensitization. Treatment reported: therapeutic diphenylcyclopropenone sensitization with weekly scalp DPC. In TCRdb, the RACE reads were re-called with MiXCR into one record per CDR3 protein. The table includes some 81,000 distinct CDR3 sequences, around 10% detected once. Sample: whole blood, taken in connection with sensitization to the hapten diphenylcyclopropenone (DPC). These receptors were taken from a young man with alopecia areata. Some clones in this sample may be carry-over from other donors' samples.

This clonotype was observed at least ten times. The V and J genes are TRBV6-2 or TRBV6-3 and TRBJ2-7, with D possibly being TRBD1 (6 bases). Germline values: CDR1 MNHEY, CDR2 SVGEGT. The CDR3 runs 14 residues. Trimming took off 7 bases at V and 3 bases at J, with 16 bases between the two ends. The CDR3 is CASTLAQGHYEQYV. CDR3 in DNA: TGTGCCAGCACCCTCGCACAGGGACACTACGAGCAGTACGTC.

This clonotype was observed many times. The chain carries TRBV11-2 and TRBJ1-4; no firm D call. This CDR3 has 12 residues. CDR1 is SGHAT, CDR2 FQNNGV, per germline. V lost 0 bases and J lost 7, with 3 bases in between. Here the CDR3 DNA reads TGTGCCAGCAGCTTAGACGGTGAAAAACTGTTTTTT. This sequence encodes CASSLDGEKLFF. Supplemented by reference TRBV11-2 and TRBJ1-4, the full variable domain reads EAGVAQSPRYKIIEKRQSVAFWCNPISGHATLYWYQQILGQGPKLLIQFQNNGVVDDSQLPKDRFSAERLKGVDSTLKIQPAKLEDSAVYLCASSLDGEKLFFGSGTQLSVL.

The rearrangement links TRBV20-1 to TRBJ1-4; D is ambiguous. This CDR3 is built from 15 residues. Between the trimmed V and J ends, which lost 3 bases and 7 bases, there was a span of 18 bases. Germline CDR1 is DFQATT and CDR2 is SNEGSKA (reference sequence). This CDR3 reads CSAREDRVRAEKLFF. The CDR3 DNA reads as TGCAGTGCTAGGGAGGATCGAGTGCGGGCTGAAAAACTGTTTTTT.

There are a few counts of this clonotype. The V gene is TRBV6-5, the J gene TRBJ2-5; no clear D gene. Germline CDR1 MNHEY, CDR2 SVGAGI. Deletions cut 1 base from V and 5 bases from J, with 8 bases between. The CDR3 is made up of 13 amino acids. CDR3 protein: CASSYFLSETQYF. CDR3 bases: TGTGCCAGCAGTTACTTTCTCAGCGAGACCCAGTACTTC.

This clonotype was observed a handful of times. The CDR3 sequence is CASSLRGNSQETQYF. The CDR3 DNA follows: TGTGCCAGCAGCTTACGGGGTAACAGCCAAGAGACCCAGTACTTC. The V gene is TRBV11-3, the J gene TRBJ2-5; a possible D gene is TRBD2 (5 bases). V shed 2 bases and J shed 1 base, with 11 bases lying between them. CDR1 is SGHNT, CDR2 YENEEA, per germline. This CDR3 is 15 amino acids long.

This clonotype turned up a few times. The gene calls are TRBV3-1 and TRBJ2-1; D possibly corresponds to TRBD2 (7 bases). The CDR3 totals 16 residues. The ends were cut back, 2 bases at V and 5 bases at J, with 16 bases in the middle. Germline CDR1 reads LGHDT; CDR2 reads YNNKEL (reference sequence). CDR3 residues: CASSQPQGTINNEQFF. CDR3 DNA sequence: TGTGCCAGCAGCCAACCCCAGGGGACTATTAACAATGAGCAGTTCTTC.

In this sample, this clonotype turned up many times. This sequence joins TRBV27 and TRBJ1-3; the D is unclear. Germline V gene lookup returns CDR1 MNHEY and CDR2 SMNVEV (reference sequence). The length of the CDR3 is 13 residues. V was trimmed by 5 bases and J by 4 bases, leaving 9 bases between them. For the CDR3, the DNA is TGTGCCAGCAGTAAATGGGAAGGAAACACCATATATTTT. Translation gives CASSKWEGNTIYF.

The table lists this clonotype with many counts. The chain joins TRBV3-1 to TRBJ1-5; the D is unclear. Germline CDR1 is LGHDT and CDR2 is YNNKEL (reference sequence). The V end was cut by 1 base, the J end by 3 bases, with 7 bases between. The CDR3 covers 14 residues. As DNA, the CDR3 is TGTGCCAGCAGCCAAGTCCGAGTCAATCAGCCCCAGCATTTT. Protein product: CASSQVRVNQPQHF.

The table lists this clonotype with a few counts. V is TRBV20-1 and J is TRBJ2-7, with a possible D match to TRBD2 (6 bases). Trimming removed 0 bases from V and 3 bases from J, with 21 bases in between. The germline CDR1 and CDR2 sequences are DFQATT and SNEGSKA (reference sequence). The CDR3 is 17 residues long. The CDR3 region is CSARDLRGPTLNYEQYF. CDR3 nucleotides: TGCAGTGCTAGAGATTTGCGGGGACCCACCCTCAACTACGAGCAGTACTTC.

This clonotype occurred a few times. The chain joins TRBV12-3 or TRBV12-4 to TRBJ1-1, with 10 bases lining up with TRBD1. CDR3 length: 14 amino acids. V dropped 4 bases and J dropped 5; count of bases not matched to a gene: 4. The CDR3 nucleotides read TGTGCCAGCAGTTCTAGACAGGGGGCAACTGAAGCTTTCTTT. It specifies CASSSRQGATEAFF.

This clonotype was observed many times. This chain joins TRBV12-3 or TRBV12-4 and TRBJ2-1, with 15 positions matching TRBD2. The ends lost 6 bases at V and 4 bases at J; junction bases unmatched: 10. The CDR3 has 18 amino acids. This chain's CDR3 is CASSGPGLAGGPYNEQFF. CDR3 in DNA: TGTGCCAGCAGCGGACCGGGACTAGCGGGGGGCCCTTACAATGAGCAGTTCTTC.

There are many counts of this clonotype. The CDR3 region has the DNA TGTGCCACCAGACTGATCAGCTCCTACGAGCAGTACTTC. Its protein product is CATRLISSYEQYF. This chain connects TRBV6-5 to TRBJ2-7; unclear D gene. In germline, CDR1 is MNHEY, CDR2 SVGAGI. The CDR3 has 13 amino acids. The V end lost 10 bases, the J end lost 0 bases, and 13 bases lay between the germline ends.

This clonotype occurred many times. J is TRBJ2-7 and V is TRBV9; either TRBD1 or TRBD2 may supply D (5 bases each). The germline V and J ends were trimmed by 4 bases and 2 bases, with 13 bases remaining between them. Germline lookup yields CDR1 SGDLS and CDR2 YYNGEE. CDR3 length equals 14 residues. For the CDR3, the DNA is TGTGCCAGCAGCTCAGGGACGGCTCCCTACGAGCAGTACTTC. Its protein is CASSSGTAPYEQYF.

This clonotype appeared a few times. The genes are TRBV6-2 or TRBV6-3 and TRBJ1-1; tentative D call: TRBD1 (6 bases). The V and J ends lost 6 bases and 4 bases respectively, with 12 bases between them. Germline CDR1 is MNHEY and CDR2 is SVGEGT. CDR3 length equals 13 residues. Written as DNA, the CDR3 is TGTGCCAGCAGGCCAAGAGGGGGCACTGAAGCTTTCTTT. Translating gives CASRPRGGTEAFF.

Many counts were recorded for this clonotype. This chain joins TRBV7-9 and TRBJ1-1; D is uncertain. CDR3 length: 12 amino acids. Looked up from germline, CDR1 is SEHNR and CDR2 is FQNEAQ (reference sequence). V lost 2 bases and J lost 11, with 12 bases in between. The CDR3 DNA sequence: TGTGCCAGCAGCTTATCGGGCTGGAGGGCTTTCTTT. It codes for CASSLSGWRAFF.